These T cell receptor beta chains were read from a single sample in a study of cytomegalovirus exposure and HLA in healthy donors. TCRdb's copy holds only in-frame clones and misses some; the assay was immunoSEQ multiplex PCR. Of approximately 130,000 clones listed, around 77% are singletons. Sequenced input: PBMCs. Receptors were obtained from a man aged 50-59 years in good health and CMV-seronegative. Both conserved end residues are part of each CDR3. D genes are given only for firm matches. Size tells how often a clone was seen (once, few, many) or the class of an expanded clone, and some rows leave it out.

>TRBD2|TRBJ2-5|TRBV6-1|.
CASRAAGGGETQYF
TGTGCCAGCAGAGCAGCGGGAGGAGGGGAGACCCAGTACTTC
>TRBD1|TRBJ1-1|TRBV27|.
CASSSHRGQNTEAFF
TGTGCCAGCAGTTCACACAGGGGACAGAACACTGAAGCTTTCTTT
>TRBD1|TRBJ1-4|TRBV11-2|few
CASSLESTGVRRGKLFF
TGTGCCAGCAGCTTAGAATCGACAGGGGTGCGACGGGGAAAACTGTTTTTT
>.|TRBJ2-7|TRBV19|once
CASSAGNSISYEQYF
TGTGCCAGTAGTGCCGGAAACAGTATTTCCTACGAGCAGTACTTC
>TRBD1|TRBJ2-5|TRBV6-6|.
CASNPGTGAKETQYF
TGTGCCAGCAACCCCGGTACAGGGGCAAAAGAGACCCAGTACTTC
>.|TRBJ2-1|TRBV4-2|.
CASSLSSGEKNEQFF
TGTGCCAGCAGCCTCAGTAGCGGCGAAAAGAATGAGCAGTTCTTC
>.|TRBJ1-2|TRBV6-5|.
CASSKDRGFYGYTF
TGTGCCAGCAGTAAAGACAGAGGCTTCTATGGCTACACCTTC
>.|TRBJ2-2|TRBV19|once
CASSIPGVGELFF
TGTGCCAGTAGTATTCCAGGGGTCGGGGAGCTGTTTTTT
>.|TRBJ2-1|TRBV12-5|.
CASAPDPNRYNEQFF
TGTGCTAGTGCCCCGGACCCCAACAGGTACAATGAGCAGTTCTTC
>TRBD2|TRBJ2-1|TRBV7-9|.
CASSTGLAGAYNEQFF
TGTGCCAGCAGCACGGGACTAGCGGGAGCTTACAATGAGCAGTTCTTC
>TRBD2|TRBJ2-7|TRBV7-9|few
CASVPVGGSRYEQYF
TGTGCCAGCGTACCAGTGGGGGGGTCAAGGTACGAGCAGTACTTC
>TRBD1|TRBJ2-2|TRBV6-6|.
CASSYSYRGVTGELFF
TGTGCCAGCAGTTACTCTTACAGGGGGGTCACCGGGGAGCTGTTTTTT
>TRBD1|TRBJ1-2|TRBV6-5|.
CASRKTGSHGYTF
TGTGCCAGCAGGAAGACAGGGTCCCATGGCTACACCTTC
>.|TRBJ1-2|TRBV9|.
CASSERTGHGYTF
TGTGCCAGCAGCGAAAGAACAGGGCATGGCTACACCTTC
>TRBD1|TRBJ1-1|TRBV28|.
CATILRTGRLTEAFF
TGTGCCACCATACTCCGGACAGGGAGGCTAACTGAAGCTTTCTTT
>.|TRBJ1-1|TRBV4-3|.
CASSQGNRGPEAFF
TGCGCCAGCAGCCAAGGGAACAGAGGGCCTGAAGCTTTCTTT
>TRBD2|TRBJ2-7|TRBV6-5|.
CASAGLAGTTSQYF
TGTGCCAGCGCCGGACTAGCGGGTACTACGAGTCAGTACTTC
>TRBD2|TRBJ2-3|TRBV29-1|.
CSVGEGSTDTQYF
TGCAGCGTTGGGGAGGGCTCCACAGATACGCAGTATTTT
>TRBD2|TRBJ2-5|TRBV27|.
CASRGLAVLQETQYF
TGTGCCAGCAGGGGACTAGCGGTCCTCCAAGAGACCCAGTACTTC
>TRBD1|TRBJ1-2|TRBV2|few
CARQGANYGYTF
TGTGCCAGACAGGGGGCTAACTATGGCTACACCTTC
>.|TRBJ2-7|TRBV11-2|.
CASSLGQTYEQYF
TGTGCCAGCAGCCTGGGGCAGACCTACGAGCAGTACTTC
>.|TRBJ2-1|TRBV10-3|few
CAINNVGGRRGNEQFF
TGTGCCATCAACAACGTGGGGGGACGGCGGGGCAATGAGCAGTTCTTC
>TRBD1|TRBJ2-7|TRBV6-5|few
CASSTGTVYEQYF
TGTGCCAGCAGTACCGGGACAGTCTACGAGCAGTACTTC
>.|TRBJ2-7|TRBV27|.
CASSFKAEGSYEQYF
TGTGCCAGCAGTTTTAAGGCCGAGGGCTCCTACGAGCAGTACTTC
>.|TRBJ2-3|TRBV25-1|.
CASSEPPSKTQYF
TGTGCCAGCAGTGAACCACCTAGTAAGACGCAGTATTTT
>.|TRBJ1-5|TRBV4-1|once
CASSQDQTVNQPQHF
TGCGCCAGCAGCCAAGATCAGACAGTCAATCAGCCCCAGCATTTT